The 18 T cell receptor beta chains reported below all come from one sample, sequenced in a study of cytomegalovirus exposure and HLA in healthy donors. The protocol was immunoSEQ multiplex PCR, while the TCRdb copy is restricted to in-frame clones and leaves out a portion. The sample includes approximately 160,000 clones, approximately 96% of them seen just once. Sequencing used PBMCs. The source of these receptors is a woman between 18 and 29 years old in good health and CMV-seronegative.

The chain couples TRBV19 to TRBJ2-5, with 15 bases that match TRBD2. Germline CDR1 and CDR2: LNHDA and SQIVND (reference sequence). This CDR3 has 18 amino acids. The V segment lost 6 bases and the J segment 6 bases; nucleotides outside the gene matches: 14. The CDR3 sequence: CASSPTGLAGGRIKTQYF. In DNA form, the CDR3 reads TGTGCCAGTAGCCCCACGGGACTAGCGGGGGGTCGGATAAAGACCCAGTACTTC.

The V call is TRBV7-2, the J call TRBJ1-1, with D perhaps TRBD1 (5 bases). This CDR3 has 13 residues. Between the trimmed V and J ends, which lost 3 bases and 1 base, there was a span of 6 bases. Germline V gene lookup returns CDR1 SGHTA and CDR2 FQGNSA. CDR3 sequence: CASSFTGNTEAFF. The DNA for the CDR3 is TGTGCCAGCAGCTTTACAGGGAACACTGAAGCTTTCTTT.

The chain carries TRBV9 and TRBJ2-3; TRBD2 agrees at 10 bases. This CDR3 comprises 17 residues. Trimming at V came to 0 bases and at J to 0 bases, leaving 4 bases not matched to a gene. CDR1 SGDLS and CDR2 YYNGEE come from the germline V gene. CDR3: CASSVALLAGSTDTQYF. The CDR3 nucleotides are TGTGCCAGCAGCGTAGCCCTACTAGCGGGGAGCACAGATACGCAGTATTTT.

The chain recombines TRBV15 with TRBJ2-5; 10 positions agree with TRBD1. V lost 3 bases to trimming and J lost 5 bases; unmatched junction nucleotides: 3. The CDR3 loop spans 14 amino acids. Germline values: CDR1 LNHNV, CDR2 YYDKDF (reference sequence). The DNA of the CDR3 is TGTGCCACCAGCAGGATGGACAGGGGGGAGACCCAGTACTTC. Protein sequence: CATSRMDRGETQYF.

The chain recombines TRBV6-4 with TRBJ2-3, with 8 bases aligning to TRBD1. After removal of 6 bases from V and 1 base from J, the junction contained 3 bases not matched to a gene. CDR1 is MRHNA, CDR2 SNTAGT, per germline. The CDR3 has 14 amino acids. The CDR3 DNA sequence: TGTGCCAGCAGCCCAGGGGGCGGCACAGATACGCAGTATTTT. As protein: CASSPGGGTDTQYF.

V gene TRBV13 combines with J gene TRBJ2-5; 14 bases fit TRBD2. Germline CDR1 is PRHDT and CDR2 is FYEKMQ (reference sequence). The CDR3 is 19 amino acids. Trimming took 6 bases from V and 5 from J; bases not matched to a gene: 17. The CDR3: CASSRTTSGGVMGAETQYF. DNA for the CDR3: TGTGCCAGCAGTCGGACGACTAGCGGGGGGGTCATGGGGGCGGAGACCCAGTACTTC.

V usage is TRBV6-5 and J usage is TRBJ2-2; 10 nucleotides agree with TRBD1. The trim removed 6 bases at V and 3 bases at J, leaving 1 base unmatched. The CDR3 has 14 residues. The germline CDR1 and CDR2 sequences are MNHEY and SVGAGI. The CDR3 spells CASRGTGDTGELFF. In nucleotides, the CDR3 is TGTGCCAGCAGAGGGACAGGGGACACCGGGGAGCTGTTTTTT.

The J gene is TRBJ2-5, the V gene TRBV4-1, with D perhaps TRBD2 (6 bases). In germline, CDR1 is MGHRA, CDR2 YSYEKL. Trimming shortened V by 3 bases and J by 3 bases, and 14 bases separated the two germline ends. The CDR3 sequence is 15 residues long. CDR3 bases: TGCGCCAGCAGCCATCGGGAGAAAGGAGAAGAGACCCAGTACTTC. The encoded protein is CASSHREKGEETQYF.

The chain has TRBV29-1 and TRBJ1-1, with 7 bases identical to TRBD1. With V trimmed by 4 bases and J by 4 bases, 3 bases remained unmatched. The germline V gene has CDR1 SQVTM and CDR2 ANQGSEA. The CDR3 is made up of 12 amino acids. CDR3 region: CSVVSGGTEAFF. DNA of the CDR3: TGCAGCGTTGTCTCAGGGGGCACTGAAGCTTTCTTT. Full variable domain (rest looked up from reference TRBV29-1 and TRBJ1-1): SAVISQKPSRDICQRGTSLTIQCQVDSQVTMMFWYRQQPGQSLTLIATANQGSEATYESGFVIDKFPISRPNLTFSTLTVSNMSPEDSSIYLCSVVSGGTEAFFGQGTRLTVV.

The rearrangement joins TRBV6-6 to TRBJ2-5, with TRBD1 as a possible D gene (6 bases). The CDR3 is 15 residues long. The germline V gene has CDR1 MNHNY and CDR2 SVGAGI (reference sequence). Trimming stripped 3 bases from V and 5 bases from J, with 16 bases between. The CDR3 nucleotides read TGTGCCAGCAGTTATTTACAGGGTGTCGGGGAGACCCAGTACTTC. Translated, it gives CASSYLQGVGETQYF.

This rearrangement joins TRBV9 to TRBJ2-3; D is ambiguous. CDR3 length: 15 amino acids. Trimming removed 0 bases from V and 5 bases from J, with 13 bases in between. Germline CDR1 and CDR2: SGDLS and YYNGEE. The CDR3 DNA reads TGTGCCAGCAGCGTAGTCGGAGTTGGTGGAGATACGCAGTATTTT. Protein product: CASSVVGVGGDTQYF.

The chain uses TRBV6-5 and TRBJ1-2; weak D call: TRBD1 (5 bases). V was pared by 6 bases and J by 4 bases, with 12 bases between. The CDR3 loop spans 13 amino acids. Germline CDR1 MNHEY, CDR2 SVGAGI. The CDR3 coding sequence is TGTGCCAGCAGAGCAGGGCCCCTCTATGGCTACACCTTC. Residues: CASRAGPLYGYTF.

The chain joins TRBV6-4 to TRBJ1-5, with a possible D match to TRBD1 (6 bases). Germline CDR1 reads MRHNA; CDR2 reads SNTAGT. The CDR3 is made up of 15 amino acids. Trimming cost V 10 bases and J 5 bases, with 21 bases left between them. The CDR3 protein is CATPKRPGADQPQHF. CDR3 in DNA: TGTGCCACTCCGAAAAGGCCAGGGGCAGATCAGCCCCAGCATTTT.

This clone was seen only once. The chain links TRBV4-2 to TRBJ1-1, with unresolved D. Trimming stripped 1 base from V and 3 bases from J, with 9 bases between. Germline CDR1 LGHNA, CDR2 YNFKEQ. The length of the CDR3 is 14 residues. CDR3 sequence: CASSQVGEDTEAFF. The CDR3 nucleotides read TGTGCCAGCAGCCAAGTTGGGGAGGACACTGAAGCTTTCTTT.

The chain links TRBV10-2 to TRBJ1-6; D perhaps matches TRBD1 (5 bases). The CDR3 totals 15 residues. Germline V lookup: CDR1 WSHSY, CDR2 SAAADI. The V gene lost 2 bases and the J gene lost 5 bases, with 10 bases spanning the gap. This CDR3 is CASSEVGVDNSPLHF. DNA for the CDR3: TGCGCCAGCAGTGAGGTAGGGGTGGATAATTCACCCCTCCACTTT.

This chain uses TRBV6-1 with TRBJ2-6, with D perhaps TRBD2 (5 bases). This CDR3 is 15 amino acids long. Germline lookup yields CDR1 MNHNS and CDR2 SASEGT. Trimming pared 1 base from V and 1 base from J, leaving 5 bases between. CDR3 coding DNA: TGTGCCAGCAGTGAAGGAGGGTCTGGGGCCAACGTCCTGACTTTC. Residues: CASSEGGSGANVLTF.

This clone was seen only once. CDR3 sequence: CSVARDTNTEAFF. CDR3 sequence (DNA): TGCAGCGTTGCCAGGGATACGAACACTGAAGCTTTCTTT. This rearrangement joins TRBV29-1 to TRBJ1-1, with a possible D match to TRBD1 (5 bases). Germline V gene sequence: CDR1 SQVTM, CDR2 ANQGSEA. The CDR3 covers 13 residues. V lost 4 bases and J lost 1, with 10 bases in between.

The gene calls are TRBV15 and TRBJ1-3, with a weak D call TRBD1 (5 bases). The length of the CDR3 is 15 residues. V gave up 2 bases and J gave up 2 bases, with 10 bases separating them. The V gene's germline CDR1 is LNHNV and CDR2 YYDKDF (reference sequence). CDR3 amino acids: CATSRIGTAGNTIYF. In DNA form, the CDR3 reads TGTGCCACCAGCAGAATCGGGACTGCTGGAAACACCATATATTTT.